The 25 T cell receptor beta chains below were found in one sample sequenced in a study of Ad26.COV2.S vaccination and SARS-CoV-2 variants. Clones were read by immunoSEQ multiplex PCR, and TCRdb kept only the in-frame ones, dropping some. The repertoire consists of hundreds of thousands of clones, with 89% occurring once and the leading ten covering approximately 1.5%. Treatment of the sample: about 20 received Ad26.COV2.S at low or high dose, single or two shots; 5 received placebo; per-sample allocation not given. Day 63 after the first vaccine or placebo injection was the time point for sampling. Sample: peripheral blood, taken in a trial of Ad26.COV2.S vaccine versus placebo. The receptors come from a person aged 18 to 65 who received the Ad26.COV2.S COVID-19 vaccine or a placebo.

V gene TRBV7-2 combines with J gene TRBJ1-1; possibly TRBD1 for D (5 bases). This CDR3 region has 15 residues. With 5 bases removed from V and 4 bases from J, the gap between germline ends came to 17 bases. The germline CDR1 and CDR2 sequences are SGHTA and FQGNSA. As DNA, the CDR3 is TGTGCCAGCAGCACCAGGGCAGGGTCTGGCACTGAAGCTTTCTTT. Translation: CASSTRAGSGTEAFF.

The gene calls are TRBV10-3 and TRBJ2-1; 9 nucleotides agree with TRBD2. Germline assignment: CDR1 ENHRY and CDR2 SYGVKD. This CDR3 spans 15 amino acids. V dropped 7 bases and J dropped 4; count of bases not matched to a gene: 8. CDR3 protein: CAITQGAGGYNEQFF. The DNA for the CDR3 is TGTGCCATCACCCAGGGAGCGGGAGGTTACAATGAGCAGTTCTTC.

With respect to this clone: This CDR3 is also generated by other DNA sequences in the sample. This chain joins TRBV5-4 and TRBJ2-1; D is perhaps TRBD2 (6 bases). Germline loops: CDR1 SGHNT, CDR2 YYREEE (reference sequence). This CDR3 is 15 amino acids long. Trimming took off 2 bases at V and 0 bases at J, with 9 bases between the two ends. The CDR3 spells CASSLAGRSYNEQFF. The CDR3 DNA follows: TGTGCCAGCAGCTTAGCGGGCCGCTCCTACAATGAGCAGTTCTTC.

V and J are TRBV11-3 and TRBJ2-5; D might be TRBD2 (6 bases). Between the trimmed V and J ends, which lost 6 bases and 1 base, there was a span of 9 bases. The CDR3 consists of 13 residues. Germline assignment: CDR1 SGHNT and CDR2 YENEEA. CDR3 region: CASSRDFQETQYF. CDR3 DNA: TGTGCCAGCAGTCGGGACTTCCAAGAGACCCAGTACTTC.

The chain couples TRBV10-3 to TRBJ2-7, with 9 bases aligning to TRBD1. V shed 2 bases and J 6 bases; nucleotides not matched to a gene: 2. This CDR3 spans 13 amino acids. Germline assignment: CDR1 ENHRY and CDR2 SYGVKD. CDR3 amino acids: CAISERTGVEQYF. CDR3 coding DNA: TGTGCCATCAGTGAGCGGACAGGGGTCGAGCAGTACTTC.

The rearrangement uses TRBV6-6 and TRBJ1-5; D gene ambiguous. The germline CDR1 and CDR2 sequences are MNHNY and SVGAGI (reference sequence). This CDR3 contains 12 residues. V was clipped by 6 bases and J by 7 bases, with 10 bases between them. CDR3 in amino acids: CASSPRNQPQHF. Here the CDR3 DNA reads TGTGCCAGCAGCCCCCGGAACCAGCCCCAGCATTTT.

The genes are TRBV4-3 and TRBJ1-5; the D gene is possibly TRBD1 (6 bases). This CDR3 region has 15 residues. CDR1 is LGHNA and CDR2 is YSLEER in the germline V gene. Trimming removed 4 bases at V and 6 bases at J, with 16 bases between. The CDR3 DNA reads as TGCGCCAGCAGCCTTAACAGGGATTGGACTCAGCCCCAGCATTTT. It specifies CASSLNRDWTQPQHF.

This chain links TRBV29-1 with TRBJ1-2; no reliable D call. Germline CDR1 is SQVTM and CDR2 is ANQGSEA. The CDR3 length is 10 residues. The CDR3 region is CAVVTSGYTF. In DNA, the CDR3 is TGCGCCGTCGTCACAAGTGGCTACACCTTC. Looking up the rest from reference TRBV29-1 and TRBJ1-2 gives the full variable domain: SAVISQKPSRDICQRGTSLTIQCQVDSQVTMMFWYRQQPGQSLTLIATANQGSEATYESGFVIDKFPISRPNLTFSTLTVSNMSPEDSSIYLCAVVTSGYTFGSGTRLTVV.

The rearrangement links TRBV7-3 to TRBJ1-5; weak D call: TRBD1 (6 bases). The V end lost 5 bases, the J end lost 4 bases, and 12 bases lay between the germline ends. CDR3 length equals 14 residues. Per germline, CDR1 SGHTA and CDR2 FQGTGA. The CDR3 DNA sequence: TGTGCCAGCAGCGTCGGGGGGCTGAATCAGCCCCAGCATTTT. Residues: CASSVGGLNQPQHF.

Notes on this clone: The same CDR3 is also encoded by other DNA sequences in this sample. This CDR3 is CASSFGGETQYF. CDR3 DNA: TGTGCCAGCAGTTTTGGGGGAGAGACCCAGTACTTC. The genes are TRBV12-3 or TRBV12-4 and TRBJ2-5; tentatively, D is TRBD1 or TRBD2 (5 bases each). The CDR3 runs 12 residues. Trimming stripped 3 bases from V and 4 bases from J, with 6 bases between.

The chain employs TRBV6-5 and TRBJ1-2; 7 bases are shared with TRBD1. The CDR3 loop spans 13 amino acids. The V and J ends lost 8 bases and 1 base, in that order; junction bases with no gene match: 4. The germline gives CDR1 MNHEY, CDR2 SVGAGI. CDR3 DNA sequence: TGTGCCAGCTTCGACAGGGATAACTATGGCTACACCTTC. It yields the protein CASFDRDNYGYTF.

A word on this clone: The same CDR3 also results from other DNA sequences found in this sample. The V and J genes are TRBV29-1 and TRBJ1-6; TRBD1 matches 8 bases. CDR3 size: 15 residues. With 5 bases clipped from V and 0 bases from J, the junction kept 3 bases outside the gene matches. CDR1 and CDR2 from the germline V gene are SQVTM and ANQGSEA. This CDR3 is CSVRTGSSYNSPLHF. CDR3 in DNA: TGCAGCGTTCGGACAGGGAGCTCCTATAATTCACCCCTCCACTTT.

The rearrangement joins TRBV6-5 to TRBJ2-6; no clear D gene. V lost 10 bases and J 0 bases, leaving 10 bases between the germline ends. Germline V gene sequence: CDR1 MNHEY, CDR2 SVGAGI. The CDR3 has 14 amino acids. The DNA for the CDR3 is TGTGCCATTTCACCGAGCTCTGGGGCCAACGTCCTGACTTTC. Amino acid sequence: CAISPSSGANVLTF.

The chain combines TRBV5-1 with TRBJ2-7; 7 bases line up with TRBD1. Germline CDR1 is SGHRS and CDR2 is YFSETQ. The V segment lost 5 bases and the J segment 2 bases; nucleotides outside the gene matches: 4. This CDR3 is built from 13 residues. Here the CDR3 DNA reads TGCGCCAGCAGGCAAGGACAGGCCTACGAGCAGTACTTC. Translation gives CASRQGQAYEQYF.

The chain carries TRBV12-3 or TRBV12-4 and TRBJ2-1, with a weak D call TRBD2 (6 bases). With 7 bases removed from V and 6 bases from J, the gap between germline ends came to 10 bases. The CDR3 is 12 residues long. CDR3 nucleotide sequence: TGTGCCAGCACCCTGGGGGGCAATGAGCAGTTCTTC. As protein: CASTLGGNEQFF.

This sequence joins TRBV19 and TRBJ1-2, with TRBD1 as a possible D gene (5 bases). The V and J ends lost 5 bases and 7 bases respectively, with 17 bases between them. CDR1 is LNHDA and CDR2 is SQIVND in the germline V gene (reference sequence). CDR3 length: 14 amino acids. CDR3 in amino acids: CASSARDGGGGYTF. The CDR3 DNA reads as TGTGCCAGTAGTGCCCGGGATGGGGGAGGTGGCTACACCTTC.

The chain has TRBV6-8 and TRBJ1-5, with 8 bases fitting TRBD1. The CDR3 has 13 amino acids. Trimming took 7 bases from V and 4 from J; bases not matched to a gene: 3. Germline CDR1 MNHGY, CDR2 SAAAGT. CDR3: CASKGQANQPQHF. The CDR3 coding sequence is TGTGCCAGCAAGGGACAGGCAAATCAGCCCCAGCATTTT.

The chain carries TRBV6-5 and TRBJ1-1; D not certain. Germline values: CDR1 MNHEY, CDR2 SVGAGI. Trimming pared 11 bases from V and 1 base from J, leaving 14 bases between. The CDR3 contains 13 residues. The chain's CDR3 is CAARRQKNTEAFF. The CDR3 DNA sequence: TGTGCCGCACGGAGGCAGAAGAACACTGAAGCTTTCTTT.

The chain has TRBV5-8 and TRBJ1-3; no definite D call. Trimming took 2 bases from V and 2 from J, leaving 11 bases between them. Germline loops: CDR1 SGHTS, CDR2 YDEGEE. CDR3 length: 15 residues. CDR3: CASSFSGHAGNTIYF. DNA for the CDR3: TGTGCCAGCAGCTTCAGTGGTCACGCTGGAAACACCATATATTTT.

This clone was detected only once. V and J are TRBV5-1 and TRBJ2-4; 10 bases agree with TRBD1. The CDR3 is made up of 16 amino acids. V shed 3 bases, J shed 0 bases, and the junction held 3 bases outside the gene matches. Germline V gene lookup returns CDR1 SGHRS and CDR2 YFSETQ. The CDR3 sequence: CASSSGQGVAKNIQYF. In nucleotides, the CDR3 is TGCGCCAGCAGCTCTGGACAGGGGGTAGCCAAAAACATTCAGTACTTC. The whole variable domain, filled in from reference TRBV5-1 and TRBJ2-4, reads KAGVTQTPRYLIKTRGQQVTLSCSPISGHRSVSWYQQTPGQGLQFLFEYFSETQRNKGNFPGRFSGRQFSNSRSEMNVSTLELGDSALYLCASSSGQGVAKNIQYFGAGTRLSVL.

The chain couples TRBV9 to TRBJ2-1; 9 bases match TRBD2. Germline V lookup: CDR1 SGDLS, CDR2 YYNGEE. CDR3 length: 16 residues. The junction had 10 bases not matched to a gene; V was cut back by 0 bases and J by 9 bases. CDR3 residues: CASSVEGAGGASEQFF. CDR3 DNA: TGTGCCAGCAGCGTAGAGGGAGCGGGGGGTGCCAGTGAGCAGTTCTTC.

The gene calls are TRBV30 and TRBJ1-2; the match to TRBD1 covers 8 bases. This CDR3 contains 14 residues. Germline V CDR1 and CDR2: GTSNPN, SVGIG (reference sequence). Unmatched junction bases numbered 7, after V lost 5 bases and J lost 2 bases. CDR3 protein: CAWWPDRGNYGYTF. The CDR3 DNA sequence: TGTGCCTGGTGGCCCGACAGGGGAAACTATGGCTACACCTTC.

The rearrangement links TRBV27 to TRBJ1-3; D remains unclear. CDR3 length equals 14 residues. Germline lookup yields CDR1 MNHEY and CDR2 SMNVEV (reference sequence). Trimming removed 4 bases at V and 0 bases at J, with 7 bases between. CDR3 residues: CASSSGFSGNTIYF. The CDR3 DNA reads TGTGCCAGCAGTTCAGGATTCTCTGGAAACACCATATATTTT.

This rearrangement joins TRBV10-1 to TRBJ1-3; D remains unclear. V dropped 2 bases and J dropped 1 base, with 9 bases sitting between them. The CDR3 covers 15 residues. Looked up from germline, CDR1 is WNHNN and CDR2 is SYGVQD (reference sequence). The CDR3 spells CASSESSSSGNTIYF. The CDR3 nucleotides are TGCGCCAGCAGTGAGAGCAGCTCTTCTGGAAACACCATATATTTT.

V usage is TRBV13 and J usage is TRBJ2-7; D perhaps matches TRBD1 (6 bases). V was pared by 0 bases and J by 6 bases, with 9 bases between. Germline loops: CDR1 PRHDT, CDR2 FYEKMQ (reference sequence). CDR3 length: 13 amino acids. The CDR3 bases are TGTGCCAGCAGCTTAGGCGGGACAATCGAGCAGTACTTC. Protein product: CASSLGGTIEQYF.